This TCR beta chain derives from a study of diagnostic markers for celiac disease (TCRdb year 2020). The sequencer listed for this sample is Illumina MiSeq. TCRdb reprocessed the reads into one record per CDR3 protein sequence, lacking DNA. The data table for this sample lists about 1,600 distinct CDR3 sequences. More than 9% of the sample is held by the ten biggest clonotypes. The CDR3 has 14 amino acids, counting the end cysteine and phenylalanine. Nucleotide data are not available. CDR1 and CDR2 are read off the germline V gene (reference sequence) as LNHNV and YYDKDF. A note on this clonotype: There is no known antigen for this receptor.

The TCR comes from a human donor. The chain links TRBV15 with TRBJ1-2. The sequenced sample was either unsorted cells or a sorted T cell fraction (not recorded which). The CDR3 protein: CATSRENVGYGYTF.